This record covers a single TCR beta chain. The junction had 5 bases not matched to a gene; V was cut back by 6 bases and J by 4 bases. Germline-derived CDR1 and CDR2 are SNHLY and FYNNEI. The CDR3 consists of 14 residues. Seattle's enrolled individuals joined amid active infection and were then monitored longitudinally. Only in-frame clones appear in the TCRdb table, and some are missing; sequencing was by immunoSEQ multiplex PCR. The sample contains about 320,000 clones, about 91% of which appear only once. This sample stems from a study of blood T cell repertoires in COVID-19. Overall study context: Sites across the United States, Italy and Spain contributed samples from acute and convalescent COVID-19.

This receptor was obtained from a woman in her twenties or thirties with COVID-19, enrolled during active disease. This chain joins TRBV2 and TRBJ2-2; TRBD1 matches at 7 bases. The material sequenced was peripheral blood. The CDR3 nucleotides read TGTGCCAGCAGGACGACAGGGTCCACCGGGGAGCTGTTTTTT. This gives the protein CASRTTGSTGELFF.